A single sample gave rise to the 13 T cell receptor beta chains below, sequenced in a study of T cells after yellow fever vaccination. TCRdb fed the 5' RACE reads into MiXCR, producing one record per CDR3 protein. The sample lists about 74,000 distinct CDR3 sequences; around 6.5% were seen once. This specimen consisted of CD8+ T cells sorted from PBMCs, obtained 5 to 6 days after the first yellow fever vaccination. The source is a man between 18 and 35 years old who received the YFV17D yellow fever vaccine.

This rearrangement joins TRBV5-1 to TRBJ1-3, with TRBD1 as a possible D gene (5 bases). V lost 4 bases, J lost 5 bases, and 16 bases lay in between. From germline, CDR1 is SGHRS and CDR2 YFSETQ. The CDR3 runs to 15 residues. The CDR3 loop reads CASSPMGDERNTIYF. Here the CDR3 DNA reads TGCGCCAGCAGCCCGATGGGGGACGAGAGAAACACCATATATTTT.

This clonotype was counted at least ten times. The V gene is TRBV20-1, the J gene TRBJ2-3; 9 nucleotides match TRBD2. Germline-derived CDR1 and CDR2 are DFQATT and SNEGSKA (reference sequence). The CDR3 runs 14 residues. V was clipped by 1 base and J by 6 bases; unmatched bases: 5. Here the CDR3 reads CSARGGGGADTQYF. In DNA form, the CDR3 reads TGCAGTGCTAGAGGTGGCGGGGGGGCTGATACGCAGTATTTT.

This clonotype was detected many times. This chain links TRBV5-5 with TRBJ2-3; 8 nucleotides align to TRBD2. Looked up from germline, CDR1 is SGHKS and CDR2 is YYEKEE (reference sequence). The length of the CDR3 is 18 residues. With 1 base clipped from V and 8 bases from J, the junction kept 18 bases outside the gene matches. The CDR3 is CASSLQATRLASSGTQYF. The CDR3 DNA reads TGTGCCAGCAGCTTGCAGGCAACCCGACTAGCGTCCTCGGGTACGCAGTATTTT.

This clonotype was picked up a small number of times. The V and J genes are TRBV6-5 and TRBJ2-7; no clear D. This CDR3 is built from 16 residues. The V and J ends lost 3 bases and 0 bases respectively, with 15 bases between them. Germline-derived CDR1 and CDR2 are MNHEY and SVGAGI. The CDR3 coding sequence is TGTGCCAGCAGTTATCCCGTAGACGGAGACTCCTACGAGCAGTACTTC. Protein product: CASSYPVDGDSYEQYF.

This clonotype was found many times. The CDR3 DNA reads TGTGCCAGCAGTTTAGAGGGGAACACTGAAGCTTTCTTT. Translating gives CASSLEGNTEAFF. The chain is built from TRBV27 and TRBJ1-1; D call uncertain. This CDR3 is built from 13 residues. Between the trimmed V and J ends, which lost 2 bases and 1 base, there was a span of 5 bases. CDR1 and CDR2 (germline): MNHEY, SMNVEV (reference sequence).

This clonotype has only a few counts. The chain joins TRBV5-1 to TRBJ2-6; D gene unclear. Deletions cut 4 bases from V and 2 bases from J, with 13 bases between. This CDR3 has 16 amino acids. Germline V lookup: CDR1 SGHRS, CDR2 YFSETQ. The CDR3 spells CASSPEARAGANVLTF. The DNA for the CDR3 is TGCGCCAGCAGCCCCGAGGCAAGGGCTGGGGCCAACGTCCTGACTTTC.

This clonotype was seen only a few times. CDR3 sequence (DNA): TGTGCCAGCAGTGAAGCGGAGAGCTCCTATAATTCACCCCTCCACTTT. This translates into CASSEAESSYNSPLHF. V usage is TRBV6-1 and J usage is TRBJ1-6; D unclear. V dropped 0 bases and J dropped 0 bases, with 6 bases sitting between them. This CDR3 comprises 16 residues. CDR1 and CDR2 (germline): MNHNS, SASEGT.

This clonotype was counted a few times. The V gene is TRBV6-2 or TRBV6-3, the J gene TRBJ2-7, with TRBD1 identical over 9 bases. After removal of 7 bases from V and 0 bases from J, the junction contained 16 bases not matched to a gene. CDR1 MNHEY and CDR2 SVGEGT come from the germline V gene. This CDR3 has 18 amino acids. In DNA form, the CDR3 reads TGTGCCAGCATTTCCTCCGAGACAGGGGGTCCGAGCTCCTACGAGCAGTACTTC. Its translation: CASISSETGGPSSYEQYF.

This clonotype came up many times. This sequence joins TRBV7-9 and TRBJ2-3; the D call may be TRBD1 or TRBD2 (5 bases each). Germline CDR1 reads SEHNR; CDR2 reads FQNEAQ (reference sequence). The CDR3 spans 15 residues. The germline V and J ends were trimmed by 2 bases and 1 base, with 10 bases remaining between them. DNA of the CDR3: TGTGCCAGCAGCTTAAAAGGGGACGGCACAGATACGCAGTATTTT. Its protein product is CASSLKGDGTDTQYF.

This clonotype was seen a few times. The rearrangement joins TRBV7-9 to TRBJ1-6; possibly TRBD1 for D (5 bases). Germline values: CDR1 SEHNR, CDR2 FQNEAQ (reference sequence). V was trimmed by 5 bases and J by 8 bases, leaving 16 bases between them. This CDR3 is 15 amino acids long. The CDR3 reads CASSGPTDPDSPLHF. CDR3 DNA sequence: TGTGCCAGCAGCGGTCCGACAGATCCTGATTCACCCCTCCACTTT.

The chain combines TRBV20-1 with TRBJ1-1; TRBD1 might be the D (5 bases). The germline CDR1 and CDR2 sequences are DFQATT and SNEGSKA (reference sequence). V was pared by 1 base and J by 6 bases, with 12 bases between. The CDR3 loop spans 13 amino acids. DNA for the CDR3: TGCAGTGCTAGAGGTGGAACAGGTCCTGAAGCTTTCTTT. Encoded protein: CSARGGTGPEAFF.

In its sample, this clonotype ranks as medium-sized. This chain links TRBV14 with TRBJ2-7, with D unclear. This CDR3 has 12 residues. The germline V and J ends were trimmed by 3 bases and 0 bases, with 3 bases remaining between them. The V gene's germline CDR1 is SGHDN and CDR2 FVKESK. The chain's CDR3 is CASSHSSYEQYV. The CDR3 coding sequence is TGTGCCAGCAGCCATAGCTCCTACGAGCAGTACGTC.

The chain carries TRBV5-4 and TRBJ2-1; 8 bases map to TRBD1. CDR3 length: 14 amino acids. The germline CDR1 and CDR2 sequences are SGHNT and YYREEE (reference sequence). V lost 2 bases to trimming and J lost 8 bases; unmatched junction nucleotides: 6. The CDR3 coding sequence is TGTGCCAGCAGCTTCCCGGGACAGGTCCATGAGCAGTTCTTC. This sequence encodes CASSFPGQVHEQFF.